These 6 T cell receptor beta chains were sequenced from one sample in a study of cytomegalovirus exposure and HLA in healthy donors (dated by TCRdb to 2016 to 2017). Library preparation was by the immunoSEQ multiplex PCR assay. For the multiplex PCR, a mixture combining 60 forward primers for TCR Vbeta segments and 13 reverse primers for TCR Jbeta segments was used. The clones in this table, taken by TCRdb from immuneACCESS, are in-frame only. Not every clone is retained; where verified, under half of the shortfall comes from an unresolved V gene, and the cause of the rest is unknown. The sample has 100,000 to 150,000 clones on record, 83% of them singletons. The top ten constitute over 0.95% of the sample. The sequencing input was PBMCs. The receptors come from a girl between 2 and 10 years old in good health and CMV-seronegative.

Written as DNA, the CDR3 is TGCAGCGTCACGGGACAGGGGGGCGAGTTTCCCTACGAGCAGTACTTC. It codes for CSVTGQGGEFPYEQYF. This rearrangement joins TRBV29-1 to TRBJ2-7; 11 nucleotides align to TRBD1. J lost 2 bases, V lost 6 bases, and 12 bases had no gene match. This CDR3 region has 16 residues. Germline CDR1 and CDR2: SQVTM and ANQGSEA.

The chain joins TRBV9 to TRBJ2-5; TRBD1 agrees at 10 bases. CDR3 length: 14 residues. Germline-derived CDR1 and CDR2 are SGDLS and YYNGEE. Losses at the gene ends were 10 bases for V and 4 bases for J; bases not matched to a gene: 10. The CDR3 here is CASEPGQGRETQYF. CDR3 sequence (DNA): TGTGCCTCAGAACCGGGACAGGGGAGAGAGACCCAGTACTTC. The complete variable domain, with remaining parts taken from reference TRBV9 and TRBJ2-5, reads DSGVTQTPKHLITATGQRVTLRCSPRSGDLSVYWYQQSLDQGLQFLIQYYNGEERAKGNILERFSAQQFPDLHSELNLSSLELGDSALYFCASEPGQGRETQYFGPGTRLLVL.

This chain connects TRBV14 to TRBJ1-2, with 7 bases aligning to TRBD1. The germline V gene encodes CDR1 SGHDN and CDR2 FVKESK. CDR3 length equals 15 residues. J gave up 4 bases and V 0 bases, and 5 bases lay outside the gene matches. In nucleotides, the CDR3 is TGTGCCAGCAGCCAAGATTTCCAGGGGGTCTATGGCTACACCTTC. Residues: CASSQDFQGVYGYTF.

This clone was picked up one time. The chain employs TRBV19 and TRBJ2-7, with TRBD2 as a possible D gene (6 bases). Germline CDR1 and CDR2: LNHDA and SQIVND (reference sequence). The length of the CDR3 is 15 residues. V was cut by 6 bases and J by 0 bases, with 15 bases left in between. This CDR3 reads CASRVRAGGSYEQYF. CDR3 sequence (DNA): TGTGCCAGTAGAGTCCGGGCCGGGGGCTCCTACGAGCAGTACTTC.

This clone is a singleton in its sample. The chain joins TRBV5-1 to TRBJ2-7; TRBD1 aligns across 7 bases. This CDR3 is 14 amino acids long. From germline, CDR1 is SGHRS and CDR2 YFSETQ. V was clipped by 4 bases and J by 1 base; unmatched bases: 5. CDR3 bases: TGCGCCAGCAGCCTGACGGGACAGTCCTACGAGCAGTACTTC. Protein product: CASSLTGQSYEQYF.

This sequence joins TRBV9 and TRBJ2-1, with 9 positions matching TRBD2. CDR1 and CDR2 from the germline V gene are SGDLS and YYNGEE. The CDR3 sequence is 15 residues long. Trimming at V came to 7 bases and at J to 3 bases, leaving 8 bases not matched to a gene. The CDR3 region has the DNA TGTGCCAGCGGAAGAGCGGGAGGTTTCTACAATGAGCAGTTCTTC. Amino acid sequence: CASGRAGGFYNEQFF.